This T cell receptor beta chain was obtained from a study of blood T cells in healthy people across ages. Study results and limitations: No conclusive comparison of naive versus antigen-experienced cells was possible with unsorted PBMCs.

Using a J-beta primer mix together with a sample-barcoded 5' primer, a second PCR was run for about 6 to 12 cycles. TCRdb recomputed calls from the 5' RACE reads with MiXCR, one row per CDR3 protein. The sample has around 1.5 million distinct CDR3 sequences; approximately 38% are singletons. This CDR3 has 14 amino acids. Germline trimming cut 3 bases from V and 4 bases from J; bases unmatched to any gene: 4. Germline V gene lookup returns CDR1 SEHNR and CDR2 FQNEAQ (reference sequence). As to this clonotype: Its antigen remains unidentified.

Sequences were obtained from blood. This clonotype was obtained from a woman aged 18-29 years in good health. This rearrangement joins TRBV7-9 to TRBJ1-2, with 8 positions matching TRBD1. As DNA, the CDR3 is TGTGCCAGCAGCTTTGAGACAGGGGCCTATGGCTACACCTTC. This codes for CASSFETGAYGYTF.